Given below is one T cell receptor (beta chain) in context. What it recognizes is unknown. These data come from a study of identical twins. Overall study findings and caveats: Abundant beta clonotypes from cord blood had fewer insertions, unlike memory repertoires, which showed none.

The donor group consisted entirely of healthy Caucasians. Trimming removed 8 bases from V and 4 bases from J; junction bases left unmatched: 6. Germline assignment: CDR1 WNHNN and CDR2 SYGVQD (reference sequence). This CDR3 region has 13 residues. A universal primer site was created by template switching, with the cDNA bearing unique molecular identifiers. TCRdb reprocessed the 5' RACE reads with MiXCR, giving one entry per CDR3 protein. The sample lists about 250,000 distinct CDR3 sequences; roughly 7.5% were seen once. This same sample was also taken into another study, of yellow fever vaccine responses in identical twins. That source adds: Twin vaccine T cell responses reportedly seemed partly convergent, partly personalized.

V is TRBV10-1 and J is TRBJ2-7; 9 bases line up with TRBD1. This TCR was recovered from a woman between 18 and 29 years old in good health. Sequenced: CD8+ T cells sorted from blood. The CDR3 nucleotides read TGCGCCAGCGCGTCGGACAGGGGTTACGAGCAGTACTTC. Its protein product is CASASDRGYEQYF.